This is a list of T cell receptor beta chains from one sample in a study of blood T cell repertoires in COVID-19. Profiled with immunoSEQ multiplex PCR; TCRdb holds only in-frame clones, not every one. This table has tens of thousands of clones, over 75% appearing once. Sequenced: peripheral blood. Receptors were obtained from a man between 65 and 85 years old with acute or convalescent COVID-19. Each CDR3 is given with its conserved first and last residue. A D gene is named only where the DNA matches it firmly.

v_gene: TRBV27
d_gene: TRBD2
len: 16
CDR3aa: CASSSILAGGGDEQFF

v_gene: TRBV4-2
d_gene: -
len: 15
CDR3aa: CASSSTRGRDTEAFF

v_gene: TRBV7-3
d_gene: -
len: 13
CDR3aa: CASSPPGDTEAFF

v_gene: TRBV7-9
d_gene: -
len: 18
CDR3aa: CASSLALYRFLGIRGQYF

v_gene: TRBV28
d_gene: TRBD1
len: 13
CDR3aa: CASSLPGGTEAFF

v_gene: TRBV7-8
d_gene: TRBD1
len: 13
CDR3aa: CASSLQGQGTQYF

v_gene: TRBV19
d_gene: TRBD1
len: 14
CDR3aa: CASSITSGQPEAFF

v_gene: TRBV5-1
d_gene: TRBD1
len: 16
CDR3aa: CASSLGQGAIKDTQYF

v_gene: TRBV5-8
d_gene: -
len: 16
CDR3aa: CASTLGSAGFSNEQFF

v_gene: TRBV3-1/TRBV3-2
d_gene: -
len: 16
CDR3aa: CASSQDDAVPTGELFF

v_gene: TRBV19
d_gene: TRBD1
len: 14
CDR3aa: CASRIDRDSYGYTF

v_gene: TRBV6-5
d_gene: -
len: 14
CDR3aa: CASSYSSGVGPQHF

v_gene: TRBV6-2/TRBV6-3
d_gene: TRBD2
len: 17
CDR3aa: CASSLEPLAGTTDTQYF

v_gene: TRBV5-4
d_gene: TRBD1
len: 16
CDR3aa: CASSSTAGGLYNEQFF

v_gene: TRBV9
d_gene: TRBD2
len: 16
CDR3aa: CASSFSSGGPEDTQYF

v_gene: TRBV5-4
d_gene: TRBD2
len: 18
CDR3aa: CASSFGPARLAGGDEQFF

v_gene: TRBV2
d_gene: -
len: 12
CDR3aa: CASSEPVPQQFF

v_gene: TRBV6-6
d_gene: -
len: 14
CDR3aa: CASTRGGFYYGYTF

v_gene: TRBV5-5
d_gene: TRBD2
len: 14
CDR3aa: CASSLVGAGREQYF

v_gene: TRBV12-3/TRBV12-4
d_gene: -
len: 12
CDR3aa: CASRGNRDGYTF

v_gene: TRBV11-2
d_gene: TRBD2
len: 18
CDR3aa: CASSPGVAGDRAYNEQFF

v_gene: TRBV5-1
d_gene: TRBD1
len: 16
CDR3aa: CASSLDHRGSNQPQHF

v_gene: TRBV19
d_gene: -
len: 13
CDR3aa: CASSMSSYNEQFF

v_gene: TRBV24-1
d_gene: -
len: 19
CDR3aa: CATSDLPREREVVCQPQHF

v_gene: TRBV10-1
d_gene: TRBD1
len: 12
CDR3aa: CASSEGQGKAFF

v_gene: TRBV27
d_gene: -
len: 14
CDR3aa: CASSLGRLDSEQYF

v_gene: TRBV20-1
d_gene: -
len: 15
CDR3aa: CSASIITGDPDTQYF